The source of this T cell receptor beta chain is a study of brain T cells in children with intractable seizures listed by TCRdb under 2021. In terms of the full investigation: A NanoString immunology panel was first used to screen resected brain tissue from around 55 pediatric epilepsy surgery cases for immune gene transcripts. Among the roughly twelve selected surgery cases, eight also had pre-surgery blood sequenced, leaving four with brain tissue only. What the work shows at the level of the full study, not this receptor alone: Because sequencing depth was different between pre-surgery and post-surgery blood, clones absent from the pre-surgery sample may reflect undersampling. The patients' HCMV serostatus was not known, and viral specificity was inferred solely from CDR3 sequence similarity.

The immunoSEQ assay was used to generate TCR beta chain sequences from genomic DNA. As for how the authors treated the data: Any CDR3 sequence that did not begin with the conserved framework cysteine at position 104 was removed by hand. To get clonality, the normalized Shannon's Diversity Index was subtracted from one, giving values from 0 (maximal diversity) to 1 (oligoclonal). Chi-squared comparison-of-proportions tests were used to check whether the frequency of the same CDR3 differed between samples, for example brain versus blood. Public clonotypes were identified through searches of immuneACCESS, and similarity to known antiviral clonotypes was evaluated with the VDJdb browser. The source is immuneACCESS, and TCRdb retained only in-frame sequences with V and J called. Part of the clones is not carried over; for the studies checked, unresolved V genes explain less than half of this, and the remainder is unexplained. From that table come the V and J calls and clone size; the DNA was used to work out D and trimming. This sample lists roughly 64,000 clones; around 96% were detected once. Roughly 0.4% of the sample goes to the ten largest clones.

As for this clone: Its antigen target is currently unknown. Base qualities were left out, and no much larger clone turns up one base away.

Reading the germline V gene gives CDR1 SNHLY and CDR2 FYNNEI. Reading from cysteine to phenylalanine, the CDR3 counts 13 amino acids. The read is trimmed to its CDR3 DNA, 39 bases read in frame from base 1. The germline V end is reduced by 6 bases and the J end by 6 bases; junction bases left unmatched: 5. According to the study, the label for this sample's time point signals: resected brain tissue, or blood drawn just prior to surgery. The surgery cases that showed the highest brain T cell transcript signatures were chosen for TCR beta chain sequencing of brain tissue, and of blood when it was available. Patients had been treated with at least one anti-epileptic drug before surgery. TCR-sequenced patients were children with drug-resistant epilepsy due to tuberous sclerosis complex, focal cortical dysplasia, Rasmussen encephalitis or hemimegalencephaly. Blood was drawn right before the epilepsy surgery. The Monarch genomic DNA purification kit was used to extract bulk genomic DNA from unsorted brain tissue and whole blood.

The receptor was isolated from a boy younger than two with focal cortical dysplasia and intractable seizures. This sequence uses TRBV2 and TRBJ1-1; 9 middle bases align to TRBD1. The sample here was peripheral blood, taken at surgery. The sequenced DNA is TGTGCCAGCAGGGACAGGGGTAGAGCTGAAGCTTTCTTT. The encoded protein is CASRDRGRAEAFF. With the rest looked up from the reference TRBV2 and TRBJ1-1 genes rather than sequenced, the full variable domain is EPEVTQTPSHQVTQMGQEVILRCVPISNHLYFYWYRQILGQKVEFLVSFYNNEISEKSEIFDDQFSVERPDGSNFTLKIRSTKLEDSAMYFCASRDRGRAEAFFGQGTRLTVV.